This passage covers 21 T cell receptor beta chains from one sample sequenced in a study of shared clonotypes between healthy human individuals. Measured with immunoSEQ multiplex PCR; TCRdb has only the in-frame clones, and not every one. The data contain some 2 million clones, just under 95% of them singletons. Naive CD8 populations comprised CD45RO-negative cells positively selected for CCR7, excluding terminally differentiated effector memory CD45RA+ cells. Specimen: naive CD8+ T cells sorted from blood. The source is a man younger than 35 in good health.

The chain recombines TRBV5-1 with TRBJ2-7, with D perhaps TRBD1 or TRBD2 (5 bases each). V was pared by 6 bases and J by 5 bases, with 21 bases between. CDR3 size: 15 residues. CDR1 and CDR2 (germline): SGHRS, YFSETQ. The CDR3 DNA sequence: TGCGCCAGCAAAACATGGCCCGGGACCCACGACGAGCAGTACTTC. Its translation is CASKTWPGTHDEQYF.

The chain is built from TRBV6-5 and TRBJ1-2, with 7 positions matching TRBD1. The V segment lost 8 bases and the J segment 5 bases; nucleotides outside the gene matches: 11. The CDR3 has 14 residues. The V gene's germline CDR1 is MNHEY and CDR2 SVGAGI. The CDR3 nucleotides read TGTGCCAGCGGTACTCCGGGACAGAAATATGGCTACACCTTC. Translating gives CASGTPGQKYGYTF.

As regards this clone: The same CDR3 arises from other DNA sequences in this sample as well. J is TRBJ2-7 and V is TRBV13; D is perhaps TRBD1 (5 bases). The length of the CDR3 is 14 residues. V was cut by 4 bases and J by 0 bases, with 10 bases left in between. CDR1 is PRHDT and CDR2 is FYEKMQ in the germline V gene (reference sequence). CDR3 loop: CASSYRSSSYEQYF. Written as DNA, the CDR3 is TGTGCCAGCAGCTACAGGTCCTCCTCCTACGAGCAGTACTTC.

V is TRBV9 and J is TRBJ2-3, with TRBD2 as a possible D gene (7 bases). The CDR3 totals 15 residues. The germline V and J ends were trimmed by 4 bases and 4 bases, with 16 bases remaining between them. Germline values: CDR1 SGDLS, CDR2 YYNGEE. The CDR3 DNA is TGTGCCAGCAGCCGTAGTGGCGGGGGCCCAGATACGCAGTATTTT. Amino acids: CASSRSGGGPDTQYF.

The chain couples TRBV7-3 to TRBJ2-7; weak D call: TRBD1 (6 bases). CDR3 length: 15 residues. Germline V gene data show CDR1 as SGHTA and CDR2 as FQGTGA. Trimming cost V 5 bases and J 3 bases, with 17 bases left between them. The CDR3 DNA reads as TGTGCCAGCAGCCCAACAGGGTCATCTTACTACGAGCAGTACTTC. Its protein product is CASSPTGSSYYEQYF.

The V call is TRBV9, the J call TRBJ2-2; D perhaps matches TRBD1 (6 bases). Trimming left V 1 base short and J 1 base short, with 17 bases between. This CDR3 spans 18 amino acids. Germline-derived CDR1 and CDR2 are SGDLS and YYNGEE. The CDR3 here is CASSVHQSGTLNTGELFF. The CDR3 DNA sequence: TGTGCCAGCAGCGTACACCAATCCGGGACACTGAACACCGGGGAGCTGTTTTTT.

V is TRBV5-1 and J is TRBJ2-1, with 7 bases that match TRBD2. The germline CDR1 and CDR2 sequences are SGHRS and YFSETQ. After removal of 1 base from V and 6 bases from J, the junction contained 4 bases not matched to a gene. The CDR3 length is 14 residues. DNA of the CDR3: TGCGCCAGCAGCTTGATAACGGGAGGCAATGAGCAGTTCTTC. Translation: CASSLITGGNEQFF.

A remark on this clone: Additional DNA sequences in this sample encode the identical CDR3. The chain combines TRBV19 with TRBJ1-1, with D tentatively TRBD1 (6 bases). Trimming removed 3 bases at V and 4 bases at J, with 6 bases between. This CDR3 spans 12 amino acids. Germline CDR1 and CDR2: LNHDA and SQIVND (reference sequence). The CDR3 loop reads CASSMTGTEAFF. CDR3 in DNA: TGTGCCAGTAGTATGACAGGCACTGAAGCTTTCTTT.

V is TRBV27 and J is TRBJ1-2; D unclear. Trimming took 7 bases from V and 3 from J, leaving 18 bases between them. The CDR3 contains 15 residues. The germline gives CDR1 MNHEY, CDR2 SMNVEV (reference sequence). This chain's CDR3 is CASTPALGLYYGYTF. The CDR3 DNA follows: TGTGCCAGCACTCCTGCCCTCGGACTATACTATGGCTACACCTTC.

This rearrangement joins TRBV30 to TRBJ2-3; 10 bases map to TRBD2. The junction had 20 bases not matched to a gene; V was cut back by 0 bases and J by 2 bases. The V gene's germline CDR1 is GTSNPN and CDR2 SVGIG (reference sequence). There are 21 residues in the CDR3. The CDR3 loop is CAWSVRVWGTSAYPVTDTQYF. As DNA, the CDR3 is TGTGCCTGGAGTGTACGGGTTTGGGGGACTAGCGCCTACCCTGTCACAGATACGCAGTATTTT.

The table lists this clone with a count of one. V usage is TRBV27 and J usage is TRBJ1-6, with D maybe TRBD1 (5 bases). V lost 5 bases to trimming and J lost 5 bases, with 19 bases between them. This CDR3 contains 17 residues. Germline-derived CDR1 and CDR2 are MNHEY and SMNVEV (reference sequence). CDR3 in amino acids: CASSPNPWDLNNSPLHF. CDR3 nucleotides: TGTGCCAGCAGTCCAAACCCCTGGGACTTGAATAATTCACCCCTCCACTTT.

The rearrangement uses TRBV7-6 and TRBJ2-6; D may match TRBD1 or TRBD2 (5 bases each). CDR1 and CDR2 (germline): SGHVS, FNYEAQ. V shed 5 bases and J shed 4 bases, with 12 bases lying between them. The CDR3 runs to 15 residues. The CDR3 region has the DNA TGTGCCAGCAGCCCGCAGGGACCCGGGGCCAACGTCCTGACTTTC. This sequence encodes CASSPQGPGANVLTF. Full variable domain (outside the CDR3, taken from reference TRBV7-6 and TRBJ2-6): GAGVSQSPRYKVTKRGQDVALRCDPISGHVSLYWYRQALGQGPEFLTYFNYEAQQDKSGLPNDRFSAERPEGSISTLTIQRTEQRDSAMYRCASSPQGPGANVLTFGAGSRLTVL.

The chain joins TRBV4-1 to TRBJ1-1, with D unclear. The CDR3 spans 14 residues. Germline V CDR1 and CDR2: MGHRA, YSYEKL. Trimming pared 0 bases from V and 3 bases from J, leaving 8 bases between. Here the CDR3 DNA reads TGCGCCAGCAGCCAAGAACCAGTTGACACTGAAGCTTTCTTT. The encoded protein is CASSQEPVDTEAFF.

J is TRBJ2-1 and V is TRBV7-6; the match to TRBD2 covers 9 bases. Germline CDR1 and CDR2: SGHVS and FNYEAQ. The CDR3 contains 17 residues. The J segment lost 1 base and the V segment lost 5 bases, leaving 9 bases of the junction unmatched. The CDR3: CASSILAGEGSYNEQFF. DNA of the CDR3: TGTGCCAGCAGCATATTAGCGGGAGAAGGATCCTACAATGAGCAGTTCTTC.

This chain connects TRBV10-2 to TRBJ2-7, with TRBD2 as a possible D gene (6 bases). The CDR3 spans 12 residues. Germline assignment: CDR1 WSHSY and CDR2 SAAADI. Trimming shortened V by 3 bases and J by 6 bases, and 9 bases separated the two germline ends. CDR3 coding DNA: TGCGCCAGCAGTGAAATCGGGGGCGAGCAGTACTTC. This codes for CASSEIGGEQYF.

On this clone itself: The same CDR3 also results from other DNA sequences found in this sample. The rearrangement joins TRBV9 to TRBJ2-7; no definite D call. Trimming pared 2 bases from V and 0 bases from J, leaving 9 bases between. This CDR3 contains 14 residues. From germline, CDR1 is SGDLS and CDR2 YYNGEE. Written as DNA, the CDR3 is TGTGCCAGCAGCGTCGGCAGCAACTCCTACGAGCAGTACTTC. Translation gives CASSVGSNSYEQYF.

The CDR3 loop reads CASSQDFNYVSETQYF. CDR3 sequence (DNA): TGTGCCAGCAGCCAAGATTTCAACTACGTGTCGGAGACCCAGTACTTC. The rearrangement joins TRBV14 to TRBJ2-5; D is uncertain. Between the trimmed V and J ends, which lost 0 bases and 5 bases, there was a span of 16 bases. Per germline, CDR1 SGHDN and CDR2 FVKESK. The length of the CDR3 is 16 residues.

The chain joins TRBV2 to TRBJ2-3; no reliable D call. The ends were cut back, 1 base at V and 0 bases at J, with 8 bases in the middle. This CDR3 has 15 amino acids. The germline V gene encodes CDR1 SNHLY and CDR2 FYNNEI. The CDR3, as DNA: TGTGCCAGCAGTGAAGGAAGAGACAGCACAGATACGCAGTATTTT. It is translated as CASSEGRDSTDTQYF.

This clone was picked up one time. The J gene is TRBJ2-1, the V gene TRBV10-1; D may be TRBD2 (6 bases). The CDR3 extends over 12 amino acids. Trimming pared 2 bases from V and 8 bases from J, leaving 7 bases between. Per germline, CDR1 WNHNN and CDR2 SYGVQD (reference sequence). CDR3 protein: CASSEGTHEQFF. CDR3 DNA sequence: TGCGCCAGCAGTGAGGGGACTCATGAGCAGTTCTTC.

The V gene is TRBV14, the J gene TRBJ2-1, with unresolved D. V lost 0 bases and J lost 5, with 14 bases in between. The germline CDR1 and CDR2 sequences are SGHDN and FVKESK. The CDR3 length is 16 residues. CDR3 loop: CASSQEWGFGDNEQFF. The DNA of the CDR3 is TGTGCCAGCAGCCAAGAGTGGGGATTCGGCGACAATGAGCAGTTCTTC.

In the case of this clone: This could be a read error, since a much larger clone is one nucleotide away. The V and J genes are TRBV27 and TRBJ2-5; D not resolved. V lost 1 base and J lost 5, with 2 bases in between. This CDR3 region has 11 residues. Looked up from germline, CDR1 is MNHEY and CDR2 is SMNVEV (reference sequence). The CDR3 loop is CASSLWETQYF. The DNA for the CDR3 is TGTGCCAGCAGTTTATGGGAGACCCAGTACTTC.